The entry below gives a single T cell receptor (beta chain) sequence along with its context. Its cognate antigen is unknown. This record comes from a study of T cell responses to AZD1222 COVID-19 vaccine. Study results and limitations: When two AZD1222 doses had been given, Spike-specific TCR breadth and depth rose.

Germline CDR1 reads MDHEN; CDR2 reads SYDVKM. The CDR3 runs 14 residues. V was trimmed by 8 bases and J by 3 bases, leaving 14 bases between them. The table came from immunoSEQ multiplex PCR; TCRdb's copy has only in-frame clones and leaves some out. The sample lists about 100,000 clones; approximately 90% were seen once. The sample in question was peripheral blood, obtained 28 days after the second AZD1222 dose. This TCR derives from an adult who received the AZD1222 COVID-19 vaccine. The chain combines TRBV28 with TRBJ1-5; perhaps TRBD1 as D (6 bases). The CDR3 bases are TGTGCCAGCGGAACCACAGGGTTCAATCAGCCCCAGCATTTT. Translated: CASGTTGFNQPQHF.